Below, 18 T cell receptor beta chains from the same sample are listed, as sequenced in a study of blood T cell repertoires in COVID-19. Using immunoSEQ multiplex PCR, the repertoire was profiled, and TCRdb retains in-frame clones only, with some absent. The table records 250,000 to 300,000 clones, just over 90% of them present only once. The sample consisted of PBMCs or T cells enriched from blood (not recorded which). The receptor set was obtained from a woman aged 40 to 49 with acute COVID-19.

The DNA for the CDR3 is TGTGCCTGGAGGCCGGGACTAGCGTTTACAGATACGCAGTATTTT. Protein sequence: CAWRPGLAFTDTQYF. The chain has TRBV30 and TRBJ2-3; 10 positions agree with TRBD2. CDR3 length equals 15 residues. With V trimmed by 3 bases and J by 3 bases, 6 bases remained unmatched. Germline V gene sequence: CDR1 GTSNPN, CDR2 SVGIG (reference sequence). Filled out from reference TRBV30 and TRBJ2-3, the complete variable domain reads SQTIHQWPATLVQPVGSPLSLECTVEGTSNPNLYWYRQAAGRGLQLLFYSVGIGQISSEVPQNLSASRPQDRQFILSSKKLLLSDSGFYLCAWRPGLAFTDTQYFGPGTRLTVL.

The chain has TRBV29-1 and TRBJ1-2, with 9 bases identical to TRBD1. The CDR3 has 14 amino acids. CDR1 is SQVTM, CDR2 ANQGSEA, per germline. The V gene end was trimmed by 3 bases and the J gene end by 7 bases; junction bases not matched to a gene: 9. The CDR3 here is CSVDATGGVSGYTF. Written as DNA, the CDR3 is TGCAGCGTTGACGCAACAGGGGGCGTAAGTGGCTACACCTTC.

The V and J genes are TRBV5-1 and TRBJ1-6; TRBD1 matches 7 bases. Germline trimming cut 3 bases from V and 7 bases from J; bases unmatched to any gene: 10. CDR1 is SGHRS, CDR2 YFSETQ, per germline. This CDR3 is 16 amino acids long. The CDR3 sequence is CASSWGRTGANSPLHF. CDR3 DNA sequence: TGCGCCAGCAGCTGGGGGAGGACAGGCGCCAATTCACCCCTCCACTTT.

The chain combines TRBV30 with TRBJ1-3; a possible D gene is TRBD1 (6 bases). V gave up 5 bases and J gave up 0 bases, with 17 bases separating them. The germline gives CDR1 GTSNPN, CDR2 SVGIG (reference sequence). There are 16 residues in the CDR3. CDR3 nucleotide sequence: TGTGCCTGGGGTGCCCTCGACAGGTTCTCTGGAAACACCATATATTTT. Translated, it gives CAWGALDRFSGNTIYF.

This chain joins TRBV7-6 and TRBJ1-5; D call uncertain. The V end lost 7 bases, the J end lost 7 bases, and 17 bases lay between the germline ends. This CDR3 is 14 amino acids long. CDR1 and CDR2 (germline): SGHVS, FNYEAQ. The CDR3 protein is CASTVEKGGQPQHF. In DNA form, the CDR3 reads TGTGCCAGCACCGTTGAGAAGGGAGGACAGCCCCAGCATTTT.

This clone was found a few times. V and J are TRBV11-3 and TRBJ1-1; D possibly corresponds to TRBD1 (5 bases). CDR3 length: 15 amino acids. The V and J ends lost 8 bases and 6 bases respectively, with 22 bases between them. Looked up from germline, CDR1 is SGHNT and CDR2 is YENEEA. The CDR3 DNA reads TGTGCCAGCGGTACAGGAGCTAAATATGGGGCTGAAGCTTTCTTT. Protein product: CASGTGAKYGAEAFF.

The rearrangement joins TRBV13 to TRBJ2-7, with 8 bases that match TRBD1. Germline V gives CDR1 PRHDT, CDR2 FYEKMQ (reference sequence). V gave up 4 bases and J gave up 4 bases; unmatched junction bases: 9. The CDR3 covers 15 residues. DNA of the CDR3: TGTGCCAGCAGCTCAAGCGGACAGGGAGGTTACGAGCAGTACTTC. This translates into CASSSSGQGGYEQYF.

This chain joins TRBV12-5 and TRBJ2-3, with TRBD2 as a possible D gene (5 bases). V shed 1 base and J shed 2 bases, with 7 bases lying between them. Germline CDR1 and CDR2: LGHNT and FRNRAP. The CDR3 length is 14 residues. The CDR3 sequence is CASGLGRNTDTQYF. CDR3 nucleotides: TGTGCTAGTGGTTTGGGGAGGAACACAGATACGCAGTATTTT.

The table lists this clone with a few counts. The V and J genes are TRBV28 and TRBJ1-3, with 7 bases that match TRBD1. This CDR3 is 15 amino acids long. CDR1 and CDR2 (germline): MDHEN, SYDVKM. V dropped 8 bases and J dropped 0; count of bases not matched to a gene: 7. The CDR3 nucleotides read TGTGCCAGCGGATTACAGGGGAACTCTGGAAACACCATATATTTT. Amino acid sequence: CASGLQGNSGNTIYF.

This clone showed up just once. Here the CDR3 DNA reads TGTGCCAGCAGCCCCGAGGACAGGACGAACGAGCAGTACTTC. Its protein is CASSPEDRTNEQYF. The V and J genes are TRBV7-2 and TRBJ2-7; 7 bases match TRBD1. CDR3 length equals 14 residues. Per germline, CDR1 SGHTA and CDR2 FQGNSA. V lost 5 bases, J lost 5 bases, and 9 bases stayed unmatched. Using reference TRBV7-2 and TRBJ2-7 for the parts outside the CDR3, the full variable domain is GAGVSQSPSNKVTEKGKDVELRCDPISGHTALYWYRQSLGQGLEFLIYFQGNSAPDKSGLPSDRFSAERTGGSVSTLTIQRTQQEDSAVYLCASSPEDRTNEQYFGPGTRLTVT.

V usage is TRBV5-4 and J usage is TRBJ2-5; 7 bases agree with TRBD2. V was clipped by 2 bases and J by 4 bases; unmatched bases: 11. The CDR3 is 16 residues long. Per the germline V gene, CDR1 is SGHNT and CDR2 is YYREEE (reference sequence). The CDR3 nucleotides read TGTGCCAGCAGCTTTGATGGGGGGAGGGCCGGAGAGACCCAGTACTTC. Protein product: CASSFDGGRAGETQYF.

The chain recombines TRBV4-3 with TRBJ1-1; 9 bases map to TRBD1. This CDR3 region has 15 residues. Germline V gene data show CDR1 as LGHNA and CDR2 as YSLEER. With 0 bases clipped from V and 7 bases from J, the junction kept 6 bases outside the gene matches. CDR3 in amino acids: CASSQESDRGHEAFF. The CDR3 DNA reads as TGCGCCAGCAGCCAAGAGTCGGACAGGGGTCATGAAGCTTTCTTT.

This chain uses TRBV9 with TRBJ2-2, with D tentatively TRBD1 (6 bases). The CDR3 is 14 amino acids. The ends were cut back, 3 bases at V and 6 bases at J, with 12 bases in the middle. CDR1 and CDR2 from the germline V gene are SGDLS and YYNGEE. CDR3 coding DNA: TGTGCCAGCAGCGCCCGACAGGAATCCGGGGAGCTGTTTTTT. This sequence encodes CASSARQESGELFF.

The rearrangement uses TRBV2 and TRBJ1-6; no reliable D call. This CDR3 has 13 amino acids. V lost 4 bases and J 10 bases, leaving 11 bases between the germline ends. Germline CDR1 is SNHLY and CDR2 is FYNNEI. As DNA, the CDR3 is TGTGCCAGCAGTGGTGCGGGGATGTCACCCCTCCACTTT. This encodes CASSGAGMSPLHF.

CDR3 coding DNA: TGTGCATTCCGTCGGGGCCAGGGACTCACCAATGAGCAGTTCTTC. Amino acids: CAFRRGQGLTNEQFF. The chain combines TRBV5-8 with TRBJ2-1, with a weak D call TRBD2 (6 bases). Germline CDR1 and CDR2: SGHTS and YDEGEE. The CDR3 is 15 amino acids.

This chain joins TRBV28 and TRBJ2-2, with D maybe TRBD1 (6 bases). The V gene's germline CDR1 is MDHEN and CDR2 SYDVKM. V lost 6 bases, J lost 1 base, and 12 bases lay in between. This CDR3 region has 15 residues. The CDR3 DNA follows: TGTGCCAGCAGCCCGGGACACCTGAACACCGGGGAGCTGTTTTTT. Encoded protein: CASSPGHLNTGELFF.

This chain joins TRBV7-8 and TRBJ2-1, with a possible D match to TRBD2 (7 bases). The CDR3 spans 13 residues. Germline V gene lookup returns CDR1 SGHVS and CDR2 FQNEAQ. The V end lost 7 bases, the J end lost 8 bases, and 15 bases lay between the germline ends. The chain's CDR3 is CASNLGGGDEQFF. The CDR3 DNA is TGTGCCAGCAACCTAGGGGGGGGCGATGAGCAGTTCTTC.

V gene TRBV7-9 combines with J gene TRBJ2-3; the match to TRBD2 covers 13 bases. The CDR3 is 17 amino acids. The V segment lost 6 bases and the J segment 4 bases; nucleotides outside the gene matches: 10. From germline, CDR1 is SEHNR and CDR2 FQNEAQ (reference sequence). The CDR3: CASSSGLAGRAADTQYF. The CDR3 DNA sequence: TGTGCCAGCAGTTCGGGACTAGCGGGAAGAGCAGCAGATACGCAGTATTTT.